This T cell receptor (beta chain) was retrieved from a study of cytomegalovirus exposure and HLA in healthy donors. Findings and caveats of the study: Later genetic work tied a missense DCLRE1C variant to beta-chain V and J trimming.

The PCR employed 60 Vbeta primers together with 13 Jbeta primers. The table came from immunoSEQ multiplex PCR; TCRdb's copy has only in-frame clones and leaves some out. The listing records 60,000 to 85,000 clones. About this clone: Its antigen is undetermined.

V was cut by 6 bases and J by 3 bases, with 14 bases left in between. Germline CDR1 reads SQVTM; CDR2 reads ANQGSEA. The CDR3 runs to 13 residues. The chain employs TRBV29-1 and TRBJ1-1; D gene ambiguous. Sequencing used PBMCs. This sequence was found in a man aged 50 or older in good health and CMV-seropositive. As DNA, the CDR3 is TGCAGCGTCAGACCGGGAGCCGACACTGAAGCTTTCTTT. This encodes CSVRPGADTEAFF.